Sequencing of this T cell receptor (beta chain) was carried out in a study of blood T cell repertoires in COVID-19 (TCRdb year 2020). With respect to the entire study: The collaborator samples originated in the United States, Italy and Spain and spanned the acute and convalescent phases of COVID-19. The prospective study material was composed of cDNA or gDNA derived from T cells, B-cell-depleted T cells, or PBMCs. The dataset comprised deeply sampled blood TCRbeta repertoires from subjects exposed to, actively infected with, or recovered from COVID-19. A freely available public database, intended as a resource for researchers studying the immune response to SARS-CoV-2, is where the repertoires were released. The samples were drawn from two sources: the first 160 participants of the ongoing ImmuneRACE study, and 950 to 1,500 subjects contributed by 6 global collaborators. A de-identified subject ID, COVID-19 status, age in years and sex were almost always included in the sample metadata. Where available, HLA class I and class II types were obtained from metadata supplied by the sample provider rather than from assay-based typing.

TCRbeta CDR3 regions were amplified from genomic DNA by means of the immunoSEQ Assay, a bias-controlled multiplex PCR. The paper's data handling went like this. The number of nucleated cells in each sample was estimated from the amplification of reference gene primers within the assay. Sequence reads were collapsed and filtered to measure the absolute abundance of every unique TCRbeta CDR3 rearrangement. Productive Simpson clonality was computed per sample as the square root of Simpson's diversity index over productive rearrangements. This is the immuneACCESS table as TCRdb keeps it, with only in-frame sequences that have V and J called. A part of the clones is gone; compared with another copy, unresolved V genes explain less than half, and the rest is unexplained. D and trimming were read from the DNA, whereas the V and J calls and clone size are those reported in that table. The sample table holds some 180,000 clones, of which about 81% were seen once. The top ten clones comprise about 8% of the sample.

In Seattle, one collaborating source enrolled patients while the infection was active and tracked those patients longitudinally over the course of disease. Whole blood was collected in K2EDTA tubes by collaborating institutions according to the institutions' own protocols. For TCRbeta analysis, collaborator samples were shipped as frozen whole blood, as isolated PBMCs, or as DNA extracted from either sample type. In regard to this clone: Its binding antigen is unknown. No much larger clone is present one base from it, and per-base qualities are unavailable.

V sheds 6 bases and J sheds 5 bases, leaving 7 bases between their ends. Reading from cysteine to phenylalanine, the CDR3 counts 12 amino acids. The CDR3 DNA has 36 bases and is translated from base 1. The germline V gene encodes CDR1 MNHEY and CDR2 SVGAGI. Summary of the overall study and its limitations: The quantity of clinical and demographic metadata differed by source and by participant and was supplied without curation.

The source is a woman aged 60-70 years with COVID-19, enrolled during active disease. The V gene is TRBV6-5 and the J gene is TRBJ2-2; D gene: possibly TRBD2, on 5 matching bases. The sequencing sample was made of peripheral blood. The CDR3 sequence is CASSWRTGELFF. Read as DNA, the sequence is TGTGCCAGCAGCTGGAGGACCGGGGAGCTGTTTTTT.